The TCR beta chain under discussion was sequenced for a study of kidney transplant recipient with SARS-CoV-2 infection. This clonotype was detected only a few times. The length of the CDR3 is 13 residues. CDR1 is DFQATT, CDR2 SNEGSKA, per germline (reference sequence). V was shortened by 5 bases and J by 3 bases, with 13 bases between the two germline ends. TCRdb reprocessed the reads via MiXCR and lists one record per CDR3 protein. The sample has fewer than 250,000 distinct CDR3 sequences, about 30% seen once. The receptor comes from a male patient in his thirties who had COVID-19 and was a kidney transplant recipient. The graft donor may be the source of some T cells. This specimen was a blood sample, taken at baseline and on day 111 from a kidney transplant recipient. The chain uses TRBV20-1 and TRBJ2-5; possibly TRBD2 for D (6 bases). CDR3 DNA: TGCAGTGCTGCGGCATGGGGGGAAGAGACCCAGTACTTC. Translation gives CSAAAWGEETQYF.